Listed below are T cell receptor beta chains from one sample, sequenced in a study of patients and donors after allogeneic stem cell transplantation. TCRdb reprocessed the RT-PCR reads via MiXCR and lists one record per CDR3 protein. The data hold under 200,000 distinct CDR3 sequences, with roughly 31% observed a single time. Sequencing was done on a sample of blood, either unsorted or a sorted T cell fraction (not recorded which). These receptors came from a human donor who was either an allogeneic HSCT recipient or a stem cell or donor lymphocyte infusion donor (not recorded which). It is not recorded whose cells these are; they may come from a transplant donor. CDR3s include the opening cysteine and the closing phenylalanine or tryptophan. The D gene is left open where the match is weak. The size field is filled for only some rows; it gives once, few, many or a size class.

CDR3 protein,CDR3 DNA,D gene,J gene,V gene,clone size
CASSPRAGGYEQYF,TGTGCCAGCAGCCCCCGGGCAGGGGGCTACGAGCAGTACTTC,TRBD1,TRBJ2-7,TRBV7-9,NA
CATRPGQGYNEQFF,TGTGCCACCAGACCGGGACAGGGATACAATGAGCAGTTCTTC,TRBD1,TRBJ2-1,TRBV15,NA
CASSYPGLGTGELFF,TGTGCCAGCAGTTACCCTGGACTAGGCACCGGGGAGCTGTTTTTT,TRBD2,TRBJ2-2,TRBV6-2/TRBV6-3,NA
CASSPLGIEQFF,TGTGCCAGCAGCCCCCTGGGGATTGAGCAGTTCTTC,NA,TRBJ2-1,TRBV6-5,NA
CASSPGQQSQPQHF,TGTGCCAGCTCACCGGGACAGCAAAGTCAGCCCCAGCATTTT,TRBD1,TRBJ1-5,TRBV18,NA
CAWSVEVNQPQHF,TGTGCCTGGAGTGTAGAGGTTAATCAGCCCCAGCATTTT,NA,TRBJ1-5,TRBV30,NA
CSVSRQGTYEQYF,TGCAGCGTTTCACGACAGGGAACCTACGAGCAGTACTTC,TRBD1,TRBJ2-7,TRBV29-1,NA
CASSQSPGRAFF,TGTGCCAGCAGCCAATCACCCGGACGGGCTTTCTTT,NA,TRBJ1-1,TRBV3-1,few
CSAEDRLKVNYGYTF,TGCAGTGCTGAGGACAGGCTCAAAGTTAACTATGGCTACACCTTC,TRBD1,TRBJ1-2,TRBV20-1,many
CASSVPGQTTYNEQFF,TGTGCCAGCAGCGTACCGGGACAGACAACCTACAATGAGCAGTTCTTC,TRBD1,TRBJ2-1,TRBV9,NA
CASSAGVSSYNEQFF,TGTGCCAGCAGCGCCGGAGTGAGCTCCTACAATGAGCAGTTCTTC,NA,TRBJ2-1,TRBV9,few
CASSLRLGLLSYNEQFF,TGCGCCAGCAGTCTTAGGCTAGGACTGCTCTCCTACAATGAGCAGTTCTTC,NA,TRBJ2-1,TRBV4-3,few
CASSYWWTRKYEQYF,TGTGCCAGCAGTTACTGGTGGACTAGGAAGTACGAGCAGTACTTC,TRBD2,TRBJ2-7,TRBV6-2/TRBV6-3,NA
CASSLVGHPYEQYF,TGTGCCAGCAGCCTAGTGGGACACCCCTACGAGCAGTACTTC,NA,TRBJ2-7,TRBV6-5,NA
CASSQEWEQDYEQYF,TGCGCCAGCAGCCAAGAATGGGAACAGGACTACGAGCAGTACTTC,NA,TRBJ2-7,TRBV4-3,few
CASSSRAVNTGELFF,TGTGCCAGCAGCTCAAGGGCAGTGAACACCGGGGAGCTGTTTTTT,NA,TRBJ2-2,TRBV11-3,NA
CSARELGLASKEQFF,TGCAGTGCTAGAGAATTAGGACTAGCGTCGAAAGAGCAGTTCTTC,TRBD2,TRBJ2-1,TRBV20-1,NA
CASSFEGQGLGTEAFF,TGTGCCAGCAGCTTTGAGGGACAGGGCCTGGGAACTGAAGCTTTCTTT,TRBD1,TRBJ1-1,TRBV5-6,NA
CASSYSFAGGPGEQYF,TGTGCCAGCAGTTACTCGTTCGCGGGAGGGCCGGGCGAGCAGTACTTC,TRBD2,TRBJ2-7,TRBV6-6,few
CASSIKGYGTEAFF,TGTGCCAGTAGTATTAAGGGGTACGGCACTGAAGCTTTCTTT,NA,TRBJ1-1,TRBV19,few
CASSLDSNTYNEQFF,TGTGCCAGCAGCTTAGATAGCAACACTTACAATGAGCAGTTCTTC,NA,TRBJ2-1,TRBV7-2,NA
CASSLGGTGYTGELFF,TGTGCCAGCAGCTTAGGAGGGACAGGTTACACCGGGGAGCTGTTTTTT,TRBD1,TRBJ2-2,TRBV11-3,few
CSAREGPLSYEQYF,TGCAGTGCTAGAGAGGGGCCTCTCTCCTACGAGCAGTACTTC,NA,TRBJ2-7,TRBV20-1,few
CSALDGSGGNSPLHF,TGCAGCGCCCTGGATGGCAGCGGAGGGAATTCACCCCTCCACTTT,NA,TRBJ1-6,TRBV29-1,few
CASSQVAGVETQYF,TGCGCCAGCAGCCAAGTGGCGGGAGTAGAGACCCAGTACTTC,TRBD2,TRBJ2-5,TRBV4-3,NA
CSVEGGAYEQYF,TGCAGCGTTGAGGGTGGGGCCTACGAGCAGTACTTC,NA,TRBJ2-7,TRBV29-1,NA
CSARNILTGLNEKLFF,TGCAGTGCTAGAAATATTTTGACAGGCCTTAATGAAAAACTGTTTTTT,NA,TRBJ1-4,TRBV20-1,few
CASSLDRRGTLHF,TGTGCCAGCAGCTTGGACAGGCGGGGGACGCTGCATTTT,TRBD1,TRBJ1-3,TRBV7-9,few
CASSQEFGQPQHF,TGCGCCAGCAGCCAAGAGTTCGGTCAGCCCCAGCATTTT,NA,TRBJ1-5,TRBV4-3,many
CASSLGGLTKNIQYF,TGTGCCAGCAGCTTAGGGGGACTAACCAAAAACATTCAGTACTTC,TRBD2,TRBJ2-4,TRBV7-6,NA
CASGLYGGIYYGYTF,TGTGCTAGTGGTTTGTACGGGGGCATCTACTATGGCTACACCTTC,NA,TRBJ1-2,TRBV12-5,NA
CASSQAFRGAVGEKLFF,TGCGCCAGCAGCCAAGCATTCCGAGGGGCCGTGGGTGAAAAACTGTTTTTT,NA,TRBJ1-4,TRBV4-3,few
CSVVGRSTDTQYF,TGCAGCGTTGTGGGACGGAGCACAGATACGCAGTATTTT,NA,TRBJ2-3,TRBV29-1,NA
CASSVSADTQYF,TGTGCCAGCAGCGTATCAGCAGATACGCAGTATTTT,NA,TRBJ2-3,TRBV9,once
CASSGRQGAGEKLFF,TGTGCCAGCAGCGGACGACAGGGGGCGGGTGAAAAACTGTTTTTT,TRBD1,TRBJ1-4,TRBV7-2,NA
CASSLEGGPQPQHF,TGTGCCAGCAGCTTAGAGGGAGGGCCTCAGCCCCAGCATTTT,NA,TRBJ1-5,TRBV7-9,NA
CASSNRGSQPQHF,TGTGCCAGCAGTAACAGGGGGAGTCAGCCCCAGCATTTT,TRBD1,TRBJ1-5,TRBV6-2/TRBV6-3,few
CSARPTSGAGNSPLHF,TGCAGTGCTAGACCCACATCAGGGGCGGGTAATTCACCCCTCCACTTT,NA,TRBJ1-6,TRBV20-1,few
CASSQDVGFVAGEAGNTIYF,TGTGCCAGCAGCCAAGACGTTGGTTTTGTTGCGGGCGAGGCTGGAAACACCATATATTTT,NA,TRBJ1-3,TRBV4-2,few
CASSSRDQETQYF,TGTGCCAGCAGCTCTAGGGATCAAGAGACCCAGTACTTC,NA,TRBJ2-5,TRBV9,few
CASSSPGPLATF,TGTGCCAGCAGCTCACCGGGGCCCTTGGCCACCTTC,NA,TRBJ1-2,TRBV7-9,few
CASRPDMQETQYF,TGCGCCAGCAGACCGGACATGCAAGAGACCCAGTACTTC,NA,TRBJ2-5,TRBV5-1,NA